What follows describes a single T cell receptor (beta chain). Its antigen remains unknown. 60 Vbeta and 13 Jbeta primers were used in PCR. The repertoire was sequenced with immunoSEQ multiplex PCR; TCRdb's copy has only in-frame clones and lacks some. The record lists 60,000 to 85,000 clones, of which the ten most abundant hold roughly an eighth. Donors sampled were nominally healthy, though unrecorded immune exposures were likely. The V gene end was trimmed by 3 bases and the J gene end by 4 bases; junction bases not matched to a gene: 6. The CDR3 length is 16 residues. Germline CDR1 reads MRHNA; CDR2 reads SNTAGT. This sample is part of a study of cytomegalovirus exposure and HLA in healthy donors. Study results and caveats: TCR beta sequences reportedly predicted the HLA-A and HLA-B alleles of most subjects accurately. Trimming of TCR beta V- and J-genes showed a link, identified in a later analysis, to a missense DCLRE1C variant. Later on, analysis showed that most CMV-associated TCR beta chains appeared to be HLA-restricted.

The receptor was derived from a man in his fifties or sixties in good health and CMV-seropositive. The chain joins TRBV6-4 to TRBJ2-3; 11 positions match TRBD2. The material sequenced was PBMCs. The DNA of the CDR3 is TGTGCCAGCAGTGAACTAGCGGGGGCCTCACCAGATACGCAGTATTTT. This codes for CASSELAGASPDTQYF.